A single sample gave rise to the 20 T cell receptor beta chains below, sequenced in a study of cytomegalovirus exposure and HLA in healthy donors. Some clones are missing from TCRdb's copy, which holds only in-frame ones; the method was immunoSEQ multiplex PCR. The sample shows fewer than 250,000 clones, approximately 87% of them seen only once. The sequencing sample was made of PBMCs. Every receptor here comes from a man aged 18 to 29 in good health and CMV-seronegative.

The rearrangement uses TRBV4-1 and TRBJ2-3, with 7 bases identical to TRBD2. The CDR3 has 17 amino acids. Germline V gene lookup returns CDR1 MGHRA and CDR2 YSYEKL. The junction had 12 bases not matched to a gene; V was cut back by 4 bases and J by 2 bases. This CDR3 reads CASSLWRSGTTTDTQYF. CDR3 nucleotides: TGCGCCAGCAGCCTCTGGAGGTCGGGGACTACCACAGATACGCAGTATTTT.

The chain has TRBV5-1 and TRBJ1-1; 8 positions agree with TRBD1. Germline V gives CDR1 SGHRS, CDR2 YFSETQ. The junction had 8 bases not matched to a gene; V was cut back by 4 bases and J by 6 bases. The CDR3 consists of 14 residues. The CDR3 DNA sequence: TGCGCCAGCAGCAACGGACAGGGTGAGGCTGAAGCTTTCTTT. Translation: CASSNGQGEAEAFF.

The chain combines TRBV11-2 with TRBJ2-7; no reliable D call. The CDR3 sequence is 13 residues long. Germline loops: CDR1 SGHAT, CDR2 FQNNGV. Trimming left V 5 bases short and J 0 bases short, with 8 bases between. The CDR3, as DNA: TGTGCCAGCAGCACATCCAGCTCCTACGAGCAGTACTTC. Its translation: CASSTSSSYEQYF.

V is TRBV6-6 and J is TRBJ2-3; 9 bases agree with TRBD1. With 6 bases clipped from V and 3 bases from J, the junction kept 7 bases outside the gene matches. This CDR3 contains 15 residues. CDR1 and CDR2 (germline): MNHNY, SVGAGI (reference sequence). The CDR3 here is CASRKMDRGTDTQYF. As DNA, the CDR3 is TGTGCCAGCAGGAAAATGGACAGGGGAACAGATACGCAGTATTTT.

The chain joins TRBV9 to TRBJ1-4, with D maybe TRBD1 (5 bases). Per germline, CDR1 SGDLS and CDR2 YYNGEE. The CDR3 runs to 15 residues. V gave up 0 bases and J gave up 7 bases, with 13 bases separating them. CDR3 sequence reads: CASSVGSLQGEKLFF. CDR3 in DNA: TGTGCCAGCAGCGTAGGCAGCTTGCAGGGTGAAAAACTGTTTTTT.

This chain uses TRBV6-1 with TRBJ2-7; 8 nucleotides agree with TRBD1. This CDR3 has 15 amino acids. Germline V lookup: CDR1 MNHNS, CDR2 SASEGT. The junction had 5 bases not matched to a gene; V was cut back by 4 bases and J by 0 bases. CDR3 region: CASSGQGKSSYEQYF. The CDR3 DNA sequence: TGTGCCAGCAGTGGACAGGGGAAAAGCTCCTACGAGCAGTACTTC.

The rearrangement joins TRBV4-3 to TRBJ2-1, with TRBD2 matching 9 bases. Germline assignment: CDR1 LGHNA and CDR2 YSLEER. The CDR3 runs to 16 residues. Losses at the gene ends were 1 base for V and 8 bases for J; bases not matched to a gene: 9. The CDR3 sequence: CASSQGLGLAFHEQFF. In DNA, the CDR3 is TGCGCCAGCAGCCAAGGGTTGGGACTAGCATTCCATGAGCAGTTCTTC.

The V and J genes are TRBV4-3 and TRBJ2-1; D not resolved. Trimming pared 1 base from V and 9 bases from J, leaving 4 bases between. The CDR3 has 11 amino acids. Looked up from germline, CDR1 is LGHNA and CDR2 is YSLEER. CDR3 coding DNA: TGCGCCAGCAGCCAAGGGGCTGAGCAGTTCTTC. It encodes CASSQGAEQFF.

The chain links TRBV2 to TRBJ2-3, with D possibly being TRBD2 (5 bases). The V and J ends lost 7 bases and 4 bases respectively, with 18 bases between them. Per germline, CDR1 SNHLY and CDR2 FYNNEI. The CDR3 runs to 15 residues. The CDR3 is CASTGILGSADTQYF. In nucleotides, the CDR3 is TGTGCCAGCACGGGGATTTTGGGATCCGCAGATACGCAGTATTTT.

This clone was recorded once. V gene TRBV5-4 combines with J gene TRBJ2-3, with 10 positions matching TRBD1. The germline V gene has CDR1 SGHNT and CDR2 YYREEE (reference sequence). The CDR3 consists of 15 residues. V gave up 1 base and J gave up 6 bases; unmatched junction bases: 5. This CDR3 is CASSLWTGGVDTQYF. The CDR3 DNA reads TGTGCCAGCAGCTTGTGGACAGGGGGGGTGGATACGCAGTATTTT. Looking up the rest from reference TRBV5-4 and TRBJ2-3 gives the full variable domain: ETGVTQSPTHLIKTRGQQVTLRCSSQSGHNTVSWYQQALGQGPQFIFQYYREEENGRGNFPPRFSGLQFPNYSSELNVNALELDDSALYLCASSLWTGGVDTQYFGPGTRLTVL.

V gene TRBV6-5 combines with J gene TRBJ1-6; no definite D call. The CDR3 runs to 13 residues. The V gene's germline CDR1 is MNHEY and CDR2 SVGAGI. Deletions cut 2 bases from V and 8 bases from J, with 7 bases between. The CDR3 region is CASSYEGDSPLHF. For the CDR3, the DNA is TGTGCCAGCAGTTACGAGGGAGATTCACCCCTCCACTTT.

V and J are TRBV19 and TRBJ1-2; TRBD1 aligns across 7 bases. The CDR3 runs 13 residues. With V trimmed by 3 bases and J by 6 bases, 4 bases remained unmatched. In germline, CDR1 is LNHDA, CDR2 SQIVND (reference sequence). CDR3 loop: CASSIRDSDGYTF. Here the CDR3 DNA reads TGTGCCAGTAGTATTCGGGACAGCGATGGCTACACCTTC.

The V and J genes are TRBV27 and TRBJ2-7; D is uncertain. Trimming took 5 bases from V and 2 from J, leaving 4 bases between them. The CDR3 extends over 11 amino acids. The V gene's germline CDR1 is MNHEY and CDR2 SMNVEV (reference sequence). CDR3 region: CASSPPYEQYF. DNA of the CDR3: TGTGCCAGCAGTCCTCCCTACGAGCAGTACTTC.

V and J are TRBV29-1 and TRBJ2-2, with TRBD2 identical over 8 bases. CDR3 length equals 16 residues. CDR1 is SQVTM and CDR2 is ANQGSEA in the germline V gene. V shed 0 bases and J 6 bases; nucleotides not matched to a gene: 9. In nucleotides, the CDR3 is TGCAGCGTTGAAGAGTCTGGGACTAGGTCTTCCGGGGAGCTGTTTTTT. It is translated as CSVEESGTRSSGELFF.

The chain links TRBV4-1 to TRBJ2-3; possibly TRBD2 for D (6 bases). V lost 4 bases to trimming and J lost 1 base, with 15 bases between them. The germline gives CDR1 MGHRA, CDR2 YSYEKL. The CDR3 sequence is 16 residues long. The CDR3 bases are TGCGCCAGCAGCCTCGTTGAGGGCGGGGGCACAGATACGCAGTATTTT. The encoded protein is CASSLVEGGGTDTQYF.

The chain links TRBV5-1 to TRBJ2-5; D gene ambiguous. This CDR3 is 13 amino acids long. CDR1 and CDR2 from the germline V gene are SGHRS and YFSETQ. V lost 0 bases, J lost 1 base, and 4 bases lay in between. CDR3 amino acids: CASSLASQETQYF. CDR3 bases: TGCGCCAGCAGCTTGGCTAGCCAAGAGACCCAGTACTTC.

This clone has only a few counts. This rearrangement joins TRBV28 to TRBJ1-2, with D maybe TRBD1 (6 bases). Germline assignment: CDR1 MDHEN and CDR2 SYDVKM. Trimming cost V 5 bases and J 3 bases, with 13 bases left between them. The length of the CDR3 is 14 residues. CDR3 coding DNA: TGTGCCAGCAGTACAGGGCCCTTGTACTATGGCTACACCTTC. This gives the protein CASSTGPLYYGYTF.

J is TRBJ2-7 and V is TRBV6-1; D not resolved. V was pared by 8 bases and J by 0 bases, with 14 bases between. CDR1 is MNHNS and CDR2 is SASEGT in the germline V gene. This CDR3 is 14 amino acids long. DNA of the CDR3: TGTGCCAGCCACACGGGTGTCCACTCCTACGAGCAGTACTTC. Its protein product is CASHTGVHSYEQYF.

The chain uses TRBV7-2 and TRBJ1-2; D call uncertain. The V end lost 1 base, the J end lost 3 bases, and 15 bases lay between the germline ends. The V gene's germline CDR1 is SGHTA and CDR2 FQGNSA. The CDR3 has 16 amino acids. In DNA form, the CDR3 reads TGTGCCAGCAGCTTAGGAGGCGGCAGTGCTTACTATGGCTACACCTTC. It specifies CASSLGGGSAYYGYTF.

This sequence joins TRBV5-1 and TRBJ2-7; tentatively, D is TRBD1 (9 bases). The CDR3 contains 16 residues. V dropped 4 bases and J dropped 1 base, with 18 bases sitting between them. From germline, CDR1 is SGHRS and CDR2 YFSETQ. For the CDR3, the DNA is TGCGCCAGCAGCCCTTCGGGAGGGACAGGGTCCTACGAGCAGTACTTC. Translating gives CASSPSGGTGSYEQYF.